The rows below give T cell receptor beta chains drawn from one sample of a study of cytomegalovirus exposure and HLA in healthy donors. Data came from immunoSEQ multiplex PCR; TCRdb stores just in-frame clones and leaves some out. The sample consists of about 94,000 clones, more than 75% of them appearing once. Sequencing was done on a sample of PBMCs. The source of these receptors is a woman in her thirties or forties in good health and CMV-seronegative. CDR3s leave out the opening cysteine and the closing phenylalanine or tryptophan.

TRBJ1-1,TRBV30,AWIQGNTEAF
TRBJ1-2,TRBV14,ASSQGGAGYGYT
TRBJ1-6,TRBV30,AWSQAAGGTLH
TRBJ1-1,TRBV6-1,ASINRVGTEAF
TRBJ1-6,TRBV9,ASSVDPGQGTSPLH
TRBJ1-1,TRBV9,ASSVGGGVAPGGAF
TRBJ2-2,TRBV11-3,ASSPSRSGELF
TRBJ2-1,TRBV19,ASKSRGLAGVGEQF
TRBJ1-1,TRBV30,AWRPDTVVF
TRBJ1-5,TRBV12-1,ASSQEKQPQH
TRBJ2-5,TRBV15,ATSREGLLQETQY
TRBJ2-7,TRBV29-1,SVDGSLSGTYEQY
TRBJ2-1,TRBV7-3,ASSLSIRHNEQF
TRBJ2-7,TRBV30,AWRRGTYEQY
TRBJ1-1,TRBV29-1,SVEGGGTEAF
TRBJ1-5,TRBV2,ASSPELAGNQPQH
TRBJ2-5,TRBV11-1,ASSSNSGGPQETQY
TRBJ1-1,TRBV30,AWQLRGPTEAF
TRBJ1-6,TRBV5-1,ASSLGSGGKGDSPLH
TRBJ2-5,TRBV5-1,ASSLQGPGRGTQY
TRBJ2-3,TRBV6-1,ASRSGGVADTQY
TRBJ1-5,TRBV30,AWRTENSNQPQH
TRBJ1-5,TRBV6-5,ASSYDGTGSQPQH
TRBJ2-3,TRBV4-2,ASSRHSAGQGTDTQY
TRBJ2-7,TRBV19,ASSTTGGEREQY
TRBJ2-3,TRBV30,AWTTSGPHTDTQY